This T cell receptor (beta chain) was profiled in a study of T cells in Graves' hyperthyroidism and ophthalmopathy. Study conclusions and caveats: For ophthalmopathy, model prediction preceded onset by a median about 6 months.

The CDR3 totals 17 residues. Trimming removed 5 bases at V and 2 bases at J, with 18 bases between. Patients having uncontrolled infection, another autoimmune disease, pregnancy or lactation were not included. Diagnosis relied on clinical symptoms, serum thyroxine and TRAb, thyroid ultrasound and orbital computed tomography. For this clonotype: The antigen is unknown.

Amplification targeted TCR beta CDR3 regions from RNA transcripts. Researchers ran a first-round RT-PCR on the TCR CDR3 using the HTBI primer set. TCRdb redid the calling of the multiplex PCR reads with MiXCR, one entry per CDR3 protein. The table has 600,000 to 900,000 distinct CDR3 sequences, over 15% seen once. The V gene is TRBV12-3 or TRBV12-4, the J gene TRBJ2-2; D possibly corresponds to TRBD2 (5 bases). The sample comprised blood. This sequence originates from a young man with Graves' hyperthyroidism. CDR3 sequence (DNA): TGTGCCAGCAGTCCTAGAGCCCGCGGGTTAAACACCGGGGAGCTGTTTTTT. Translated, it gives CASSPRARGLNTGELFF.